This T cell receptor beta chain was obtained from a study of response to subunit inactivated influenza vaccine. Study findings and constraints: A suggestion made by the authors is that each seasonal influenza vaccination recruits few new T cells.

This clonotype was seen only a few times. Its antigen remains unknown. TCRdb independently ran MiXCR on the RT-PCR reads; one entry per CDR3 protein. In the table there are almost 600,000 distinct CDR3 sequences, 14% of which are singletons. There are 13 residues in the CDR3. Germline V CDR1 and CDR2: SEHNR, FQNEAQ (reference sequence). The germline V and J ends were trimmed by 3 bases and 1 base, with 6 bases remaining between them. This chain links TRBV7-9 with TRBJ1-1; no definite D call. The receptor was isolated from a man aged 45 to 65 who received an inactivated influenza vaccine. The sample consisted of PBMCs from blood, taken about 12 days after vaccination. CDR3 bases: TGTGCCAGCAGCTTTCAAGCGAACACTGAAGCTTTCTTT. This translates into CASSFQANTEAFF.